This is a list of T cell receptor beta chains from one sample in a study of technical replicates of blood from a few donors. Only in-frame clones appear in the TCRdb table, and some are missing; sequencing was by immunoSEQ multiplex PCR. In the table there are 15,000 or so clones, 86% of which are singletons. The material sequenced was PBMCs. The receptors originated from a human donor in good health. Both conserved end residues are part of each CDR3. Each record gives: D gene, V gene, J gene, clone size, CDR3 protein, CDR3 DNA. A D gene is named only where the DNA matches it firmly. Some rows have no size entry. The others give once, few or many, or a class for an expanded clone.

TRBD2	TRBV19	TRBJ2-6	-	CASSMGRAGANVLTF	TGTGCCAGTAGTATGGGGAGGGCTGGGGCCAACGTCCTGACTTTC
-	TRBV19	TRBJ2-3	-	CASSIEVSFSADTQYF	TGTGCCAGTAGTATAGAGGTTTCCTTTAGCGCAGATACGCAGTATTTT
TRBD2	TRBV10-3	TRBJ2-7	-	CAIRNPSGGTYEQYF	TGTGCCATCAGGAACCCTAGCGGGGGTACCTACGAACAGTACTTC
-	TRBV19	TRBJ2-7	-	CASSMSGESYEQYF	TGTGCCAGTAGTATGTCGGGGGAATCCTACGAGCAGTACTTC
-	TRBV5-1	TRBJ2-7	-	CASSLAGASYEQYF	TGCGCCAGCAGCTTGGCTGGGGCCTCCTACGAGCAGTACTTC
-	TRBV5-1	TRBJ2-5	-	CASSLDSTKETQYF	TGCGCCAGCAGCTTGGACTCTACTAAAGAGACCCAGTACTTC
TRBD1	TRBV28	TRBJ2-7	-	CASSLAGTGGYEQYF	TGTGCCAGCAGTCTTGCCGGGACAGGGGGCTACGAGCAGTACTTC
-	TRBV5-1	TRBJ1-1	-	CASSFSTATEAFF	TGCGCCAGCAGCTTTTCTACAGCAACTGAAGCTTTCTTT
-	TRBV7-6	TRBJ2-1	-	CASSLGGGREANEQFF	TGTGCCAGCAGCTTAGGGGGGGGCAGGGAGGCCAATGAGCAGTTCTTC
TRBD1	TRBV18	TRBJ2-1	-	CASSLGQGGYEQFF	TGTGCCAGCTCACTCGGACAGGGGGGTTATGAGCAGTTCTTC
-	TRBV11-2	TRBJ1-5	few	CASSLRGARLNQPQHF	TGTGCCAGCAGCCTCCGGGGGGCGCGCCTGAATCAGCCCCAGCATTTT
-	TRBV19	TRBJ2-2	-	CASSVPSENTGELFF	TGTGCCAGTAGCGTCCCGAGCGAGAACACCGGGGAGCTGTTTTTT
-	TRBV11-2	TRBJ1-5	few	CASSLDWGDQPQHF	TGTGCCAGCAGCTTAGATTGGGGGGATCAGCCCCAGCATTTT
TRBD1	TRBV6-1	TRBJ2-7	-	CASSVDRGAEQYF	TGTGCCAGCAGTGTGGACAGGGGAGCCGAGCAGTACTTC
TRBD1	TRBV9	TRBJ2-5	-	CASSVGTGVETQYF	TGTGCCAGCAGCGTGGGGACAGGGGTAGAGACCCAGTACTTC
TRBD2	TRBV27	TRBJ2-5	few	CASTPRGGRKTQYF	TGTGCCAGCACCCCTCGGGGAGGGAGGAAGACCCAGTACTTC
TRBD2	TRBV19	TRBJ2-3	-	CASRGSGASTDTQYF	TGTGCCAGTAGGGGGAGCGGGGCCAGCACAGATACGCAGTATTTT
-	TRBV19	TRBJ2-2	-	CASSLSGTRPTGELFF	TGTGCCAGTAGTTTATCCGGGACTCGACCCACCGGGGAGCTGTTTTTT
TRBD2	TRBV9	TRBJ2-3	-	CASSVVGSGFTDTQYF	TGTGCCAGCAGCGTAGTTGGTAGCGGGTTCACAGATACGCAGTATTTT
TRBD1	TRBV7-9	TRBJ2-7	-	CASSLSGTGSLEQYF	TGTGCCAGCAGCTTATCCGGGACAGGGTCCCTCGAGCAGTACTTC
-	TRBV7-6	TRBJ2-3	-	CASSKRGGGTTDTQYF	TGTGCCAGCAGCAAAAGGGGGGGAGGGACCACAGATACGCAGTATTTT
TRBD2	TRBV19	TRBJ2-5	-	CASSRGEGETQYF	TGTGCCAGTAGTAGGGGGGAGGGAGAGACCCAGTACTTC
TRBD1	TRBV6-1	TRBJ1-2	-	CASIRDRGNYGYTF	TGTGCCAGCATCAGGGACAGGGGAAACTATGGCTACACCTTC
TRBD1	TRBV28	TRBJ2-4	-	CASSGQGAPGIQYF	TGTGCCAGCAGTGGACAGGGGGCTCCGGGCATTCAGTACTTC
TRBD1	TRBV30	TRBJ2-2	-	CAWSVRGRGFSGELFF	TGTGCCTGGAGTGTACGAGGCAGGGGGTTCTCCGGGGAGCTGTTTTTT
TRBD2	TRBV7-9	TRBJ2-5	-	CASSPPGLAGVETQYF	TGTGCCAGCAGCCCCCCGGGACTAGCGGGAGTAGAGACCCAGTACTTC
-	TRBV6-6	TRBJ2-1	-	CATSAGFNEQFF	TGTGCCACTTCCGCGGGATTCAATGAGCAGTTCTTC
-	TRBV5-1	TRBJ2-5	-	CASSLASRGTQETQYF	TGCGCCAGCAGCTTGGCTAGCAGAGGAACCCAAGAGACCCAGTACTTC
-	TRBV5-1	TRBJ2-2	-	CASSSRDTGELFF	TGCGCCAGCAGCTCCAGGGACACCGGGGAGCTGTTTTTT
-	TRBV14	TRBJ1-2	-	CARVFIRYGYTF	TGTGCCAGGGTATTTATTCGGTATGGCTACACCTTC
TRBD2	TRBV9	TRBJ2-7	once	CASSAHAGGGYEQYF	TGTGCCAGCAGCGCGCACGCCGGCGGGGGCTACGAGCAGTACTTC
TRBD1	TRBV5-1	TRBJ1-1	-	CASSSQGAAPAFF	TGCGCCAGCAGCTCACAGGGGGCGGCCCCAGCTTTCTTT
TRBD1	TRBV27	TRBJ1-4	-	CASSPPPGQGREKLFF	TGTGCCAGCAGCCCTCCTCCGGGACAGGGACGTGAAAAACTGTTTTTT
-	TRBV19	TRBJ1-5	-	CASSIGFGGYGNQPQHF	TGTGCCAGTAGTATAGGGTTCGGGGGATATGGCAATCAGCCCCAGCATTTT
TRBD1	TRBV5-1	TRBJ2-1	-	CASSLGTGDGNEQFF	TGCGCCAGCAGCCTGGGGACAGGGGACGGCAATGAGCAGTTCTTC
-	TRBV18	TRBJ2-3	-	CASSPDRADTQYF	TGTGCCAGCTCACCAGACCGGGCAGATACGCAGTATTTT
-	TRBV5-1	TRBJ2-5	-	CASSLSGPPVQETQYF	TGCGCCAGCAGCTTGAGCGGACCCCCAGTCCAAGAGACCCAGTACTTC
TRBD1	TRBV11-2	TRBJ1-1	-	CASSLGQGRTEAFF	TGTGCCAGCAGCTTAGGACAGGGGCGGACTGAAGCTTTCTTT
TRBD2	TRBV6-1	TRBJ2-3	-	CASSVQASGTSTDTQYF	TGTGCCAGCAGTGTCCAGGCTAGCGGAACTAGCACAGATACGCAGTATTTT
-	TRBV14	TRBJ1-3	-	CASSQDPGSGNTIYF	TGTGCCAGCAGCCAAGATCCCGGCTCTGGAAACACCATATATTTT
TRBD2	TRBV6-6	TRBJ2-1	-	CASRPGLVSFLFF	TGTGCCAGCAGACCCGGACTAGTTTCATTTTTGTTCTTC
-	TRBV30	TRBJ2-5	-	CAWSPPYPQETQYF	TGTGCCTGGAGTCCGCCCTATCCTCAAGAGACCCAGTACTTC
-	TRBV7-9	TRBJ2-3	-	CASSLVQGSSDTQYF	TGTGCCAGCAGCTTAGTACAGGGTAGTTCAGATACGCAGTATTTT
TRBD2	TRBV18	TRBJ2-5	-	CASSHWPGTSGKNQETQYF	TGTGCCAGCTCACACTGGCCCGGGACTAGCGGGAAAAACCAAGAGACCCAGTACTTC
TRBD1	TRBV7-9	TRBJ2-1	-	CASSSWTEGAKDEQFF	TGTGCCAGCAGCTCATGGACTGAGGGGGCGAAGGATGAGCAGTTCTTC
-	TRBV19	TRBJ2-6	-	CASNTISSGANVLTF	TGTGCCAGTAATACCATTAGCTCTGGGGCCAACGTCCTGACTTTC
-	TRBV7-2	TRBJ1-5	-	CASSPFGEGNQPQHF	TGTGCCAGCAGCCCTTTCGGGGAGGGCAATCAGCCCCAGCATTTT
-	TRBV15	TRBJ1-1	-	CATSRDRAPNTEAFF	TGTGCCACCAGCAGAGACAGGGCCCCGAACACTGAAGCTTTCTTT